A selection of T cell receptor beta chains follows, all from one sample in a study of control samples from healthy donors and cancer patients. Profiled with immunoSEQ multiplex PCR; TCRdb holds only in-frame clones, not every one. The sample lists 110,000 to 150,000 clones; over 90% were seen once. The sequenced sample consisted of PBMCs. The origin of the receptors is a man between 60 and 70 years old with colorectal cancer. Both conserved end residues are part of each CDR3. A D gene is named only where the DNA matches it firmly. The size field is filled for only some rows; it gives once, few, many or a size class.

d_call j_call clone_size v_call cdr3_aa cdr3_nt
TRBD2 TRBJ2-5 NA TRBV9 CASSATTSVPGGTQYF TGTGCCAGCAGCGCGACGACTAGCGTCCCGGGGGGGACCCAGTACTTC
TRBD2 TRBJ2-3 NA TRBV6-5 CASGTFTGNTDTQYF TGTGCAAGCGGGACCTTTACGGGAAACACAGATACGCAGTATTTT
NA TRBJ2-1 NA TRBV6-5 CASSYRQYGEQFF TGTGCCAGCAGTTACCGACAGTACGGCGAGCAGTTCTTC
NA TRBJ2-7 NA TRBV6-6 CASSSSSYEQYF TGTGCCAGCAGTTCCAGCTCCTACGAGCAGTACTTC
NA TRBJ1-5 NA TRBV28 CASSPGVLEKPQHF TGTGCCAGCAGTCCCGGGGTCCTAGAGAAGCCCCAGCATTTT
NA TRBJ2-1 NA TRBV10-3 CAISESGEQFF TGTGCCATCAGTGAGTCAGGAGAGCAGTTCTTC
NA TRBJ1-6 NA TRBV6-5 CASSPSLGYNSPLHF TGTGCCAGCAGCCCGAGCCTGGGTTATAATTCACCCCTCCACTTT
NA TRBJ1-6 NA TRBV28 CASSPAGEGDISPLHF TGTGCCAGCAGCCCCGCCGGGGAGGGCGATATTTCACCCCTCCACTTT
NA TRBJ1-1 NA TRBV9 CASSVEGGANTEAFF TGTGCCAGCAGCGTAGAAGGCGGTGCGAACACTGAAGCTTTCTTT
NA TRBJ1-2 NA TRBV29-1 CSVPGARYTF TGCAGCGTTCCCGGGGCCCGCTACACCTTC
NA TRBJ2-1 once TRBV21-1 CASSTSVASGGHEQFF TGTGCCAGCAGCACCTCTGTGGCTAGCGGGGGGCATGAGCAGTTCTTC
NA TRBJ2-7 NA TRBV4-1 CASSLNQGVYYEQYF TGCGCCAGCAGCCTGAACCAGGGCGTTTACTACGAGCAGTACTTC
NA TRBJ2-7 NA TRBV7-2 CASSLVGDSYEQYF TGTGCCAGCAGCTTAGTTGGCGACTCCTACGAGCAGTACTTC
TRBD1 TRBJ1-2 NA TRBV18 CASSQTGGRSQNYGYTF TGTGCCAGCTCACAAACAGGGGGGAGATCCCAGAACTATGGCTACACCTTC
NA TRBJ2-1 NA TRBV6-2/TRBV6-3 CASSYAGFRGNEQFF TGTGCCAGCAGTTACGCGGGTTTTAGGGGGAATGAGCAGTTCTTC
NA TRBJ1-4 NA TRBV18 CASSRGSTNEKLFF TGTGCCAGCTCACGAGGGTCGACTAATGAAAAACTGTTTTTT